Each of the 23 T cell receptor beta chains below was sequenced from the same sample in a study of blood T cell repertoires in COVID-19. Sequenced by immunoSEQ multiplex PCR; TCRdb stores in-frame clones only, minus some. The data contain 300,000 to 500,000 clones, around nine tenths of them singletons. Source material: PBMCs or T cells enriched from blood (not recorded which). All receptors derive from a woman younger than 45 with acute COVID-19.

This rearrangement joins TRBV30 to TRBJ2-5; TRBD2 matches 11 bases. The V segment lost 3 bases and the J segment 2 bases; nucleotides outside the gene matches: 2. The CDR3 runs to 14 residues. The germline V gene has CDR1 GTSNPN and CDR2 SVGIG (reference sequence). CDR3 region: CAWSVAGGQETQYF. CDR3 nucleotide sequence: TGTGCCTGGAGCGTAGCGGGGGGGCAAGAGACCCAGTACTTC.

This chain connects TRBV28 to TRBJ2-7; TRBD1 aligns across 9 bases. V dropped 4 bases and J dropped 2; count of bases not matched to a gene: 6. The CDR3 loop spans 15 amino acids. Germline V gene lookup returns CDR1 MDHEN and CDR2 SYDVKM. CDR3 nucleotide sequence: TGTGCCAGCAGTTCCGAGGGACAGGGTGCCTACGAGCAGTACTTC. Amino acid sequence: CASSSEGQGAYEQYF.

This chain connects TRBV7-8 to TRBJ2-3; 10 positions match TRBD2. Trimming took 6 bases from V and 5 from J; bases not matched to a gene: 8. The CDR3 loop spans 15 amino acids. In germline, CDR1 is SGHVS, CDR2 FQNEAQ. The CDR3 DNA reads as TGTGCCAGCAGTTACGCTAGCGGGGGTAGAGATACGCAGTATTTT. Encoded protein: CASSYASGGRDTQYF.

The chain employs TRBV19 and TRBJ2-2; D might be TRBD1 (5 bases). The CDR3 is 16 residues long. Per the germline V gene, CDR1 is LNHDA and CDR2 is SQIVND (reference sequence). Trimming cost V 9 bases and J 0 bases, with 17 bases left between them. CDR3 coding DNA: TGTGCCAGCCGAAGAGGCCAGGGCTCGAACACCGGGGAGCTGTTTTTT. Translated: CASRRGQGSNTGELFF.

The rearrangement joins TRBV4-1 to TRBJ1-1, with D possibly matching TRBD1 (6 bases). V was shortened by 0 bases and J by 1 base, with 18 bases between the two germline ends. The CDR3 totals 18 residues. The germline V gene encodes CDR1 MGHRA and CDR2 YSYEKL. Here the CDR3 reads CASSQDLRRGFTNTEAFF. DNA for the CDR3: TGCGCCAGCAGCCAAGATCTCCGCAGGGGATTCACGAACACTGAAGCTTTCTTT.

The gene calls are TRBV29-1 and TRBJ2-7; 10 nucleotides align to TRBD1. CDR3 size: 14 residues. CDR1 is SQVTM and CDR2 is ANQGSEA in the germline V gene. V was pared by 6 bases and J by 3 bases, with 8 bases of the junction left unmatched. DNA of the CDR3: TGCAGCGTCTCCGGGACAGGGGAAGTCTACGAGCAGTACTTC. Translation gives CSVSGTGEVYEQYF.

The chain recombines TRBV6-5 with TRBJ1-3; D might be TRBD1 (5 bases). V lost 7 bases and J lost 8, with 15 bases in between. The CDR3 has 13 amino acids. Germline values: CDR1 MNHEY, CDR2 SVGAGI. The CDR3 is CASKARVPDTIYF. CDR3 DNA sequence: TGTGCCAGCAAGGCCAGGGTACCCGACACCATATATTTT.

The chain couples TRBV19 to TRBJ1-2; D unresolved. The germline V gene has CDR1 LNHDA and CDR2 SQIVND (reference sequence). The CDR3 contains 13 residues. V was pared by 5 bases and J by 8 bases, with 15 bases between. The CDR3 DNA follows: TGTGCCAGTAGTCTCGGGAGGCGAGGGGGCTACACCTTC. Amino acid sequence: CASSLGRRGGYTF.

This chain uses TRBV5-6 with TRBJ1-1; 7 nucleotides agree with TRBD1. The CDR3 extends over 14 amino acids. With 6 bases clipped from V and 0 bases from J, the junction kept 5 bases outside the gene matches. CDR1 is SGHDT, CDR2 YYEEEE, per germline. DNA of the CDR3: TGTGCCAGCACCCATGACAGGGTGAACACTGAAGCTTTCTTT. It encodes CASTHDRVNTEAFF. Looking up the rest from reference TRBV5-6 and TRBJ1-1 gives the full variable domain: DAGVTQSPTHLIKTRGQQVTLRCSPKSGHDTVSWYQQALGQGPQFIFQYYEEEERQRGNFPDRFSGHQFPNYSSELNVNALLLGDSALYLCASTHDRVNTEAFFGQGTRLTVV.

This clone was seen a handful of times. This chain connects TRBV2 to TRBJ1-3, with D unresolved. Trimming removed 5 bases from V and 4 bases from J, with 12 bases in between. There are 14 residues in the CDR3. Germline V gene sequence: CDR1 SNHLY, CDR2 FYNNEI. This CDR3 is CASSNEVYGNTIYF. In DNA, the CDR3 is TGTGCCAGCAGTAACGAGGTTTACGGAAACACCATATATTTT.

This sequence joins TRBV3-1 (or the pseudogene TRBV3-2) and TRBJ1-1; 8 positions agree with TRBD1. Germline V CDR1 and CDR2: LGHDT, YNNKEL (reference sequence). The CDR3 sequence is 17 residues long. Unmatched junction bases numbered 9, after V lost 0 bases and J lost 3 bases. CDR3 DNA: TGTGCCAGCAGCCAAGACCGACAGGGGTTCAGAGACACTGAAGCTTTCTTT. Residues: CASSQDRQGFRDTEAFF.

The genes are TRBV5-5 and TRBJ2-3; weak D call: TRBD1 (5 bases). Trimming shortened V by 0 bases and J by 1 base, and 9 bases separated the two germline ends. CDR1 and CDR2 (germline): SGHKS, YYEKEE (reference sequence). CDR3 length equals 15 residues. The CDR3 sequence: CASSLAAQGTDTQYF. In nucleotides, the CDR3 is TGTGCCAGCAGCTTGGCCGCACAGGGCACAGATACGCAGTATTTT. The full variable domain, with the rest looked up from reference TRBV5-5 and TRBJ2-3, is DAGVTQSPTHLIKTRGQQVTLRCSPISGHKSVSWYQQVLGQGPQFIFQYYEKEERGRGNFPDRFSARQFPNYSSELNVNALLLGDSALYLCASSLAAQGTDTQYFGPGTRLTVL.

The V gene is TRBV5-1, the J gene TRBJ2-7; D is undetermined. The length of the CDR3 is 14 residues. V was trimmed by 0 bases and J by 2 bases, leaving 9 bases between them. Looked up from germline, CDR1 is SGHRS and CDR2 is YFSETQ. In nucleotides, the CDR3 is TGCGCCAGCAGCTTGGATGTCAGAACCTACGAGCAGTACTTC. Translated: CASSLDVRTYEQYF.

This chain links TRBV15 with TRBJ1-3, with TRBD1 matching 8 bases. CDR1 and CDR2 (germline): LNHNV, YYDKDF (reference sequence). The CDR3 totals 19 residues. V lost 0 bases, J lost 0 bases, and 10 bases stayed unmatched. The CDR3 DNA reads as TGTGCCACCAGCAGAGAAGTCCGGGCAGGGGGCCTCTCTGGAAACACCATATATTTT. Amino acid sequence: CATSREVRAGGLSGNTIYF. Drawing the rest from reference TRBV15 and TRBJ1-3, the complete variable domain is DAMVIQNPRYQVTQFGKPVTLSCSQTLNHNVMYWYQQKSSQAPKLLFHYYDKDFNNEADTPDNFQSRRPNTSFCFLDIRSPGLGDTAMYLCATSREVRAGGLSGNTIYFGEGSWLTVV.

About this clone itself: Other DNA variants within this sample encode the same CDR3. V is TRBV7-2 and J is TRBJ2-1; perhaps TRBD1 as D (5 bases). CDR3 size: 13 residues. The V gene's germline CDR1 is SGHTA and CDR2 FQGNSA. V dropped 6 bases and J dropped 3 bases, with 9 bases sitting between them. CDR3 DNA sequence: TGTGCCAGCAGTTCCGACAGCTACAATGAGCAGTTCTTC. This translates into CASSSDSYNEQFF.

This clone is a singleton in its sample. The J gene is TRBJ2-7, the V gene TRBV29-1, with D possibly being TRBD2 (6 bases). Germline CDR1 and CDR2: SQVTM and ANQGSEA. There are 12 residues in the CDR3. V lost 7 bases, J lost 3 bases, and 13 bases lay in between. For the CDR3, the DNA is TGCAGCGCTGCGGGGCCGAGCTACGAGCAGTACTTC. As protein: CSAAGPSYEQYF.

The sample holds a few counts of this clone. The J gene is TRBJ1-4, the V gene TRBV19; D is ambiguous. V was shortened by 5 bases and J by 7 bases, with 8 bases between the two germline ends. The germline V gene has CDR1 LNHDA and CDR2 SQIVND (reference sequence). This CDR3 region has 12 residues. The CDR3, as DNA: TGTGCCAGTAGTCCAACACCTGAAAAACTGTTTTTT. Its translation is CASSPTPEKLFF. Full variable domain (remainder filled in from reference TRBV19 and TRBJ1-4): DGGITQSPKYLFRKEGQNVTLSCEQNLNHDAMYWYRQDPGQGLRLIYYSQIVNDFQKGDIAEGYSVSREKKESFPLTVTSAQKNPTAFYLCASSPTPEKLFFGSGTQLSVL.

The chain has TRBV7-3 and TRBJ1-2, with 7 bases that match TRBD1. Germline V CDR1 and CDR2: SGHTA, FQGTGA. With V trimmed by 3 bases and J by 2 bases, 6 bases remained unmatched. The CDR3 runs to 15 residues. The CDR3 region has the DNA TGTGCCAGCAGCTTGACAGGGAGGACCAACTATGGCTACACCTTC. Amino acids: CASSLTGRTNYGYTF.

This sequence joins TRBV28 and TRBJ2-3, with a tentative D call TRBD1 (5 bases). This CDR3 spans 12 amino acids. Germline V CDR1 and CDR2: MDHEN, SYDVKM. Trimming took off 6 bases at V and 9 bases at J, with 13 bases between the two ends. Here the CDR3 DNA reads TGTGCCAGCAGCCTCAGGGTTGACACGCAGTATTTT. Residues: CASSLRVDTQYF.

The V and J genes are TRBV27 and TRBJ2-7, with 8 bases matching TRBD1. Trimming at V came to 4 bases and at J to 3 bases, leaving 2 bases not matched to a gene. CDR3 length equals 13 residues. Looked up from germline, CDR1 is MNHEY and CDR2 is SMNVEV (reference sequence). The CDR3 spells CASSSGTGYEQYF. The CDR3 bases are TGTGCCAGCAGTTCTGGGACAGGCTACGAGCAGTACTTC.

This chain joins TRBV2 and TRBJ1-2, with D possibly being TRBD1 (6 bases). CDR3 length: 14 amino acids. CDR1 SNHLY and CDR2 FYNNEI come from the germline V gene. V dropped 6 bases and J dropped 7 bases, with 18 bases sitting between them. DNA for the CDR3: TGTGCCAGCAGCTTCGAACAGGGTCGGGCTGGCTACACCTTC. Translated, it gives CASSFEQGRAGYTF. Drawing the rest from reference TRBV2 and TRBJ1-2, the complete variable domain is EPEVTQTPSHQVTQMGQEVILRCVPISNHLYFYWYRQILGQKVEFLVSFYNNEISEKSEIFDDQFSVERPDGSNFTLKIRSTKLEDSAMYFCASSFEQGRAGYTFGSGTRLTVV.

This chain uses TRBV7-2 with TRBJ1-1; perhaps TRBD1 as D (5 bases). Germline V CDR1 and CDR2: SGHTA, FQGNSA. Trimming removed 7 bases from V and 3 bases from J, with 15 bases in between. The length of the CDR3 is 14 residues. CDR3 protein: CASNDSGGDTEAFF. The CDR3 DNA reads TGTGCCAGCAACGACAGCGGGGGGGACACTGAAGCTTTCTTT.

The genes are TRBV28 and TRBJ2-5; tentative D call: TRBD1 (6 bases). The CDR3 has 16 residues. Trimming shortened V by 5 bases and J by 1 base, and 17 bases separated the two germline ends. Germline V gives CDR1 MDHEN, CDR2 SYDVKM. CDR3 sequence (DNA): TGTGCCAGCAGTCGGGACAATTACTGGGGCCAAGAGACCCAGTACTTC. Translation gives CASSRDNYWGQETQYF.